The next 23 T cell receptor beta chains were all read from a single sample in a study of T cell responses to AZD1222 COVID-19 vaccine. TCRdb's copy holds only in-frame clones and misses some; the assay was immunoSEQ multiplex PCR. The table lists 250,000 to 300,000 clones, around 92% of them singletons. This sample comprised peripheral blood, obtained 28 days after the second AZD1222 dose. These TCRs come from an adult who received the AZD1222 COVID-19 vaccine.

As concerns this clone: The junction departs from the called germline gene at one end, perhaps through a read error. CDR3 region: CASSLAGGYEQYF. CDR3 sequence (DNA): TGTGCCAGCAGCCTAGCGGGAGGGTACGAGCAGTACTTC. This sequence joins TRBV7-6 and TRBJ2-7; 12 bases are shared with TRBD2. Germline CDR1 and CDR2: SGHVS and FNYEAQ. The CDR3 totals 13 residues.

The chain has TRBV5-4 and TRBJ2-7, with TRBD2 matching over 9 bases. CDR1 and CDR2 (germline): SGHNT, YYREEE (reference sequence). Trimming removed 0 bases from V and 2 bases from J; junction bases left unmatched: 3. There are 15 residues in the CDR3. In nucleotides, the CDR3 is TGTGCCAGCAGCTTGGGACTAGCGGAAACCTACGAGCAGTACTTC. This sequence encodes CASSLGLAETYEQYF.

V is TRBV6-2 or TRBV6-3 and J is TRBJ2-1; D not certain. Trimming removed 2 bases from V and 7 bases from J, with 6 bases in between. Germline assignment: CDR1 MNHEY and CDR2 SVGEGT. This CDR3 is built from 12 residues. The CDR3 region has the DNA TGTGCCAGCAGTTACGCGAGAAATGAGCAGTTCTTC. It codes for CASSYARNEQFF.

The chain uses TRBV7-2 and TRBJ2-2; D is ambiguous. CDR1 and CDR2 (germline): SGHTA, FQGNSA. Trimming removed 3 bases at V and 2 bases at J, with 4 bases between. The CDR3 sequence is 13 residues long. The CDR3 sequence: CASSFVNTGELFF. As DNA, the CDR3 is TGTGCCAGCAGCTTTGTCAACACCGGGGAGCTGTTTTTT. Based on the CDR3 plus reference TRBV7-2 and TRBJ2-2, the full variable domain is GAGVSQSPSNKVTEKGKDVELRCDPISGHTALYWYRQSLGQGLEFLIYFQGNSAPDKSGLPSDRFSAERTGGSVSTLTIQRTQQEDSAVYLCASSFVNTGELFFGEGSRLTVL.

V is TRBV7-2 and J is TRBJ2-7; no clear D. The germline CDR1 and CDR2 sequences are SGHTA and FQGNSA. The CDR3 sequence is 15 residues long. Trimming left V 1 base short and J 4 bases short, with 14 bases between. The CDR3 DNA reads as TGTGCCAGCAGCTTAGAAGGCAGCCGTACGTACGAGCAGTACTTC. It codes for CASSLEGSRTYEQYF.

The V and J genes are TRBV2 and TRBJ1-2, with D possibly being TRBD1 (6 bases). V was trimmed by 4 bases and J by 6 bases, leaving 15 bases between them. The germline V gene encodes CDR1 SNHLY and CDR2 FYNNEI. CDR3 length: 14 amino acids. The CDR3 DNA reads TGTGCCAGCAGTGTCCGAACAGGGCCGGATGGCTACACCTTC. It translates to CASSVRTGPDGYTF.

The chain is built from TRBV28 and TRBJ2-1, with 7 bases lining up with TRBD2. V lost 6 bases to trimming and J lost 9 bases; unmatched junction nucleotides: 5. Germline V gene sequence: CDR1 MDHEN, CDR2 SYDVKM. The CDR3 consists of 12 residues. The CDR3 loop is CASRVLAGEQFF. The CDR3 bases are TGTGCCAGCAGGGTGTTAGCGGGTGAGCAGTTCTTC. Supplemented by reference TRBV28 and TRBJ2-1, the full variable domain reads DVKVTQSSRYLVKRTGEKVFLECVQDMDHENMFWYRQDPGLGLRLIYFSYDVKMKEKGDIPEGYSVSREKKERFSLILESASTNQTSMYLCASRVLAGEQFFGPGTRLTVL.

This chain uses TRBV5-5 with TRBJ1-2; D gene unclear. Germline values: CDR1 SGHKS, CDR2 YYEKEE (reference sequence). Trimming took 0 bases from V and 5 from J, leaving 8 bases between them. The CDR3 spans 13 residues. CDR3 residues: CASSLGTEYGYTF. CDR3 DNA sequence: TGTGCCAGCAGCTTGGGGACGGAGTATGGCTACACCTTC.

The count of this clone is one. No DNA is shown, since the ends of the CDR3 on it are uncertain; the CDR3 is the one TCRdb lists. The chain links TRBV14 to TRBJ1-1. The CDR3 is made up of 14 amino acids, end residues included. Germline values: CDR1 SGHDN, CDR2 FVKESK. The CDR3 region is CASSQDWGAGAPYF.

The gene calls are TRBV9 and TRBJ2-5; TRBD2 is a possible D gene (6 bases). The CDR3 consists of 14 residues. Trimming shortened V by 1 base and J by 1 base, and 8 bases separated the two germline ends. Germline V gives CDR1 SGDLS, CDR2 YYNGEE. The CDR3 coding sequence is TGTGCCAGCAGCGTACGCGGGGTCCAAGAGACCCAGTACTTC. Translating it yields CASSVRGVQETQYF.

In nucleotides, the CDR3 is TGCGCCAGCAGCTTCCGGCTAGCGGGGGGACAAGAGACCCAGTACTTC. Protein product: CASSFRLAGGQETQYF. The V and J genes are TRBV5-1 and TRBJ2-5, with 11 bases lining up with TRBD2. CDR3 length: 16 residues. V lost 2 bases, J lost 2 bases, and 5 bases stayed unmatched. CDR1 is SGHRS, CDR2 YFSETQ, per germline.

The rearrangement joins TRBV27 to TRBJ1-2; a weak D match, TRBD1 (6 bases). Trimming stripped 6 bases from V and 2 bases from J, with 19 bases between. The CDR3 has 16 residues. Germline CDR1 is MNHEY and CDR2 is SMNVEV (reference sequence). In nucleotides, the CDR3 is TGTGCCAGCAGCCCTGGAGGAGGGAGGGGGAACTATGGCTACACCTTC. This encodes CASSPGGGRGNYGYTF.

This chain connects TRBV6-5 to TRBJ1-1, with D unresolved. CDR1 MNHEY and CDR2 SVGAGI come from the germline V gene. The V gene lost 2 bases and the J gene lost 2 bases, with 9 bases spanning the gap. The CDR3 has 14 residues. The CDR3 region has the DNA TGTGCCAGCAGTTACGATCGGAGAAACACTGAAGCTTTCTTT. Translated: CASSYDRRNTEAFF.

The rearrangement links TRBV24-1 to TRBJ2-1, with 10 bases aligning to TRBD2. V was pared by 0 bases and J by 4 bases, with 2 bases of the junction left unmatched. Germline V gene data show CDR1 as KGHDR and CDR2 as SFDVKD. This CDR3 contains 16 residues. CDR3 region: CATSDLQAGGYNEQFF. The DNA of the CDR3 is TGTGCCACCAGTGATTTGCAAGCGGGGGGGTACAATGAGCAGTTCTTC.

This rearrangement joins TRBV7-2 to TRBJ1-6, with unresolved D. The CDR3 loop spans 16 amino acids. The V end lost 1 base, the J end lost 0 bases, and 7 bases lay between the germline ends. From germline, CDR1 is SGHTA and CDR2 FQGNSA. As DNA, the CDR3 is TGTGCCAGCAGCTTAGTGAGGAGCTCCTATAATTCACCCCTCCACTTT. Its protein product is CASSLVRSSYNSPLHF.

A note on this clone: This CDR3 is also generated by other DNA sequences in the sample. The V and J genes are TRBV5-1 and TRBJ2-1, with TRBD2 matching over 14 bases. The CDR3 has 15 residues. Germline values: CDR1 SGHRS, CDR2 YFSETQ. V was pared by 5 bases and J by 7 bases, with 5 bases of the junction left unmatched. The CDR3 region has the DNA TGCGCCAGCAGTTCCGGACTAGCGGGGGGAAATGAGCAGTTCTTC. It yields the protein CASSSGLAGGNEQFF.

The chain employs TRBV6-2 or TRBV6-3 and TRBJ2-1, with D hard to call. V dropped 6 bases and J dropped 4 bases, with 7 bases sitting between them. Germline assignment: CDR1 MNHEY and CDR2 SVGEGT. This CDR3 region has 12 residues. CDR3 nucleotides: TGTGCCAGCAGCTTGGGGTACAATGAGCAGTTCTTC. Translating it yields CASSLGYNEQFF.

The chain couples TRBV19 to TRBJ1-1; 9 nucleotides line up with TRBD1. V dropped 4 bases and J dropped 0; count of bases not matched to a gene: 3. Looked up from germline, CDR1 is LNHDA and CDR2 is SQIVND (reference sequence). This CDR3 is 15 amino acids long. DNA of the CDR3: TGTGCCAGTAGTACCGGGACAGGGATGAACACTGAAGCTTTCTTT. This gives the protein CASSTGTGMNTEAFF.

V gene TRBV27 combines with J gene TRBJ2-7; TRBD1 agrees at 9 bases. J was trimmed by 4 bases and V by 5 bases; bases with no gene match: 6. This CDR3 is 14 amino acids long. From germline, CDR1 is MNHEY and CDR2 SMNVEV (reference sequence). The CDR3 DNA is TGTGCCAGCAGTATAGGGACAGGGTTGTACGAGCAGTACTTC. Its protein is CASSIGTGLYEQYF.

The rearrangement links TRBV19 to TRBJ2-1, with TRBD2 matching over 13 bases. Germline V gene sequence: CDR1 LNHDA, CDR2 SQIVND (reference sequence). This CDR3 has 16 residues. J lost 10 bases, V lost 5 bases, and 11 bases had no gene match. The CDR3 DNA follows: TGTGCCAGTAGTGTCCCTGGACTAGCGGGAGCAGGGGAGCAGTTCTTC. This gives the protein CASSVPGLAGAGEQFF.

The genes are TRBV20-1 and TRBJ2-7, with unresolved D. In germline, CDR1 is DFQATT, CDR2 SNEGSKA (reference sequence). V shed 3 bases and J shed 4 bases, with 19 bases lying between them. The CDR3 contains 15 residues. The CDR3 DNA follows: TGCAGTGCTAGTCCCCGCGGATCATATGAGTACGAGCAGTACTTC. Protein: CSASPRGSYEYEQYF.

V usage is TRBV18 and J usage is TRBJ2-5, with D unresolved. In germline, CDR1 is KGHSH, CDR2 LQKENI. V was trimmed by 1 base and J by 5 bases, leaving 8 bases between them. This CDR3 is built from 13 residues. The CDR3, as DNA: TGTGCCAGCTCACCACAGGGCCTGGAGACCCAGTACTTC. This gives the protein CASSPQGLETQYF. Filled out from reference TRBV18 and TRBJ2-5, the complete variable domain reads NAGVMQNPRHLVRRRGQEARLRCSPMKGHSHVYWYRQLPEEGLKFMVYLQKENIIDESGMPKERFSAEFPKEGPSILRIQQVVRGDSAAYFCASSPQGLETQYFGPGTRLLVL.

This chain uses TRBV14 with TRBJ1-2; no firm D call. Deletions cut 2 bases from V and 4 bases from J, with 8 bases between. Germline CDR1 SGHDN, CDR2 FVKESK. This CDR3 has 13 amino acids. CDR3 sequence reads: CASSQTRAYGYTF. CDR3 DNA sequence: TGTGCCAGCAGCCAAACGAGGGCCTATGGCTACACCTTC. The full variable domain, its missing parts supplied by reference TRBV14 and TRBJ1-2, is EAGVTQFPSHSVIEKGQTVTLRCDPISGHDNLYWYRRVMGKEIKFLLHFVKESKQDESGMPNNRFLAERTGGTYSTLKVQPAELEDSGVYFCASSQTRAYGYTFGSGTRLTVV.